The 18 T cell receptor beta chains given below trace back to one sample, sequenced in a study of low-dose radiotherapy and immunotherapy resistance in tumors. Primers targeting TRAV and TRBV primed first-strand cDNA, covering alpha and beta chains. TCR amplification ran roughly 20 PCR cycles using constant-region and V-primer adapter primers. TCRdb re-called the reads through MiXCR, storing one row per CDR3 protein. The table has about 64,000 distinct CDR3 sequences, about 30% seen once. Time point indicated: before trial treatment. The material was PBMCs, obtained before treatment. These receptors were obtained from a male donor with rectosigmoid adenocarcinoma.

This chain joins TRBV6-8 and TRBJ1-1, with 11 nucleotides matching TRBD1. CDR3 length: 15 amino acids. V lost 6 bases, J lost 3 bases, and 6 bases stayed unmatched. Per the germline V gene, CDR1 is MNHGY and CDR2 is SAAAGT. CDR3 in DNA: TGTGCCAGCAGAGGACAGGGGGCGGGGGACACTGAAGCTTTCTTT. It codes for CASRGQGAGDTEAFF.

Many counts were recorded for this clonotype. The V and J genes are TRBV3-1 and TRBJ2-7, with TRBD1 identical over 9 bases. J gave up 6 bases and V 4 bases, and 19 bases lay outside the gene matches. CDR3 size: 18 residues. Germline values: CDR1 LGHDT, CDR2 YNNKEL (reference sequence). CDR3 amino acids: CASSPFGTGRMGAAEQYF. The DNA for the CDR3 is TGTGCCAGCAGCCCCTTCGGGACAGGGAGAATGGGGGCAGCCGAGCAGTACTTC.

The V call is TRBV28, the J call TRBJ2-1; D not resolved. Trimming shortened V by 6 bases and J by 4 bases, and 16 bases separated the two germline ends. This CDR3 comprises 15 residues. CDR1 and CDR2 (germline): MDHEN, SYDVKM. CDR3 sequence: CASSPTWKSYNEQFF. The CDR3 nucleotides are TGTGCCAGCAGCCCAACCTGGAAATCATACAATGAGCAGTTCTTC.

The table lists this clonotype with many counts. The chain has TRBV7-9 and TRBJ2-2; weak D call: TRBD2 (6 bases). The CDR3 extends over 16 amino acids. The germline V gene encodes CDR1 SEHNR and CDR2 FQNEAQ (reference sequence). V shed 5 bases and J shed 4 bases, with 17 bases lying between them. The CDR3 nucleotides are TGTGCCAGCAGCCACGGAGGGTGGTTGGCCACCGGGGAGCTGTTTTTT. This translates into CASSHGGWLATGELFF. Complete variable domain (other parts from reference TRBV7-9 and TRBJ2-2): DTGVSQNPRHKITKRGQNVTFRCDPISEHNRLYWYRQTLGQGPEFLTYFQNEAQLEKSRLLSDRFSAERPKGSFSTLEIQRTEQGDSAMYLCASSHGGWLATGELFFGEGSRLTVL.

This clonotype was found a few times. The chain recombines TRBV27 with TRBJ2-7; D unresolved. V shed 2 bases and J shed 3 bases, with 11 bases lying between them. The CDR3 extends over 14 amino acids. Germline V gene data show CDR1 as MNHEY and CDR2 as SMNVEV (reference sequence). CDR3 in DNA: TGTGCCAGCAGTTTAGAGCCCCGGATCTACGAGCAGTACTTC. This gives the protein CASSLEPRIYEQYF.

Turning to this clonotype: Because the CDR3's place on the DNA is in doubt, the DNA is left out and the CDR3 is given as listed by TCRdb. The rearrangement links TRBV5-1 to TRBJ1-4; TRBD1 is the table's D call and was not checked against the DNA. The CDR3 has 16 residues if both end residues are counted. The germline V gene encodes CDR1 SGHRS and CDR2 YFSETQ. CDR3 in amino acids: CASSLGQGNEKLFFFF.

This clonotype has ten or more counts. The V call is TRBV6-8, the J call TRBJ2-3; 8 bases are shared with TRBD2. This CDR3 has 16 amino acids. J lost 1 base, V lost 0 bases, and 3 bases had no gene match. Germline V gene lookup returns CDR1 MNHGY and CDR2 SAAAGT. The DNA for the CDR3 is TGTGCCAGCAGTTACTCGCCGGGAGGGGGCACAGATACGCAGTATTTT. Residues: CASSYSPGGGTDTQYF.

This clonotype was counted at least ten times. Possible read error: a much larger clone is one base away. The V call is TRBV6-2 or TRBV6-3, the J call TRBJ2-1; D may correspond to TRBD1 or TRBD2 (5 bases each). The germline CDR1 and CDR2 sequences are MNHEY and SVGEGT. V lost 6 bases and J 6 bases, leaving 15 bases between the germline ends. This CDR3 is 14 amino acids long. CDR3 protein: CASRMGLASNEQFF. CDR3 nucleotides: TGTGCCAGCAGAATGGGGCTAGCTAGCAATGAGCAGTTCTTC.

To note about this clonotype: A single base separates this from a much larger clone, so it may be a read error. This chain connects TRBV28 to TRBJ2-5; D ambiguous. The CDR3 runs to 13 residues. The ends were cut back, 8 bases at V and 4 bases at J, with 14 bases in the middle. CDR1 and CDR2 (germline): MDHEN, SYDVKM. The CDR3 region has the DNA TGTGCCAGCGGCTCGACAAGTACAGAGACCCAGTACTTC. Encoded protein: CASGSTSTETQYF.

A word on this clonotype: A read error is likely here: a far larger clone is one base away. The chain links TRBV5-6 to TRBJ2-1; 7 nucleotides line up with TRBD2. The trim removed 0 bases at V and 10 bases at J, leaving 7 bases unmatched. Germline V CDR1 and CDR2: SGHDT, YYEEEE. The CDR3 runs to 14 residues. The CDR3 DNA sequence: TGTGCCAGCAGCTTGGGACTAGCAGACTACGAGCAGTTCTTC. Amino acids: CASSLGLADYEQFF.

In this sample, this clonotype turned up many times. The CDR3 sequence is CASSLATLDTQYF. The CDR3 DNA reads TGTGCCAGCAGCTTGGCAACTCTCGATACGCAGTATTTT. This rearrangement joins TRBV5-6 to TRBJ2-3, with D uncertain. CDR1 is SGHDT and CDR2 is YYEEEE in the germline V gene. This CDR3 is built from 13 residues. V shed 0 bases and J shed 6 bases, with 8 bases lying between them.

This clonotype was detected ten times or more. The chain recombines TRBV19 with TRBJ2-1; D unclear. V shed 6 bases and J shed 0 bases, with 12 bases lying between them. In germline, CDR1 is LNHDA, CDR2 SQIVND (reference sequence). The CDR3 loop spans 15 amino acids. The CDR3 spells CASSRVVLSYNEQFF. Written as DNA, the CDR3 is TGTGCCAGTAGCCGAGTCGTCCTCTCCTACAATGAGCAGTTCTTC.

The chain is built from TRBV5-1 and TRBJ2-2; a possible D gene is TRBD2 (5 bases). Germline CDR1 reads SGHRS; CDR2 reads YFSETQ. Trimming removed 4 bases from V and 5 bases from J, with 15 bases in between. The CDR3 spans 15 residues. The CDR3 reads CASSPPADTTGELFF. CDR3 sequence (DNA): TGCGCCAGCAGCCCTCCAGCGGATACGACCGGGGAGCTGTTTTTT.

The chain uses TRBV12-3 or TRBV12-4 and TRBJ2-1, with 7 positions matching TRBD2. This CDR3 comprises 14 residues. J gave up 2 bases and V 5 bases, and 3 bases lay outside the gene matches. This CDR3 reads CASSPGLPYNEQFF. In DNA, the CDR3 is TGTGCCAGCAGTCCGGGACTACCCTACAATGAGCAGTTCTTC.

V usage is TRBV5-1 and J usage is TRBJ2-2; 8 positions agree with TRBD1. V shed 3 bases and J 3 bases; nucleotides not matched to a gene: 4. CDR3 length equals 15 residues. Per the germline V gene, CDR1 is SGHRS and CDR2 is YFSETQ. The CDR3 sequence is CASSWGQAYTGELFF. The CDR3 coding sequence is TGCGCCAGCAGCTGGGGACAGGCGTACACCGGGGAGCTGTTTTTT. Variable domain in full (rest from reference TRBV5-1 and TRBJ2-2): KAGVTQTPRYLIKTRGQQVTLSCSPISGHRSVSWYQQTPGQGLQFLFEYFSETQRNKGNFPGRFSGRQFSNSRSEMNVSTLELGDSALYLCASSWGQAYTGELFFGEGSRLTVL.

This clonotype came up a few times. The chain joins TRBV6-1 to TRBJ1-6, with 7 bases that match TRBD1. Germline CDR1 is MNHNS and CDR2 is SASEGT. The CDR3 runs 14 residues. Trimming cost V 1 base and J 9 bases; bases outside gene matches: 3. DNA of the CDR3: TGTGCCAGCAGTGAAGACAGGGGTGGTTCACCCCTCCACTTT. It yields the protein CASSEDRGGSPLHF.

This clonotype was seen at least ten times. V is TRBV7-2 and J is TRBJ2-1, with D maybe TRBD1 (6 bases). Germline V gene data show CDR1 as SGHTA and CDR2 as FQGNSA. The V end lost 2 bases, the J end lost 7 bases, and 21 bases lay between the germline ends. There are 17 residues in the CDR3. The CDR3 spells CASSLLPQGQGGNEQFF. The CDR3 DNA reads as TGTGCCAGCAGCTTATTACCCCAGGGGCAGGGTGGGAATGAGCAGTTCTTC.

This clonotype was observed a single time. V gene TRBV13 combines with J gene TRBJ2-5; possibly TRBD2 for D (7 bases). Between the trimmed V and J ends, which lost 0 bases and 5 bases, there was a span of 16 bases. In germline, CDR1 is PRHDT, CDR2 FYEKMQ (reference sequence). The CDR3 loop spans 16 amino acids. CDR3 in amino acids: CASSLGGGGLQETQYF. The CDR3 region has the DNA TGTGCCAGCAGCTTAGGAGGGGGGGGACTCCAGGAGACCCAGTACTTC.